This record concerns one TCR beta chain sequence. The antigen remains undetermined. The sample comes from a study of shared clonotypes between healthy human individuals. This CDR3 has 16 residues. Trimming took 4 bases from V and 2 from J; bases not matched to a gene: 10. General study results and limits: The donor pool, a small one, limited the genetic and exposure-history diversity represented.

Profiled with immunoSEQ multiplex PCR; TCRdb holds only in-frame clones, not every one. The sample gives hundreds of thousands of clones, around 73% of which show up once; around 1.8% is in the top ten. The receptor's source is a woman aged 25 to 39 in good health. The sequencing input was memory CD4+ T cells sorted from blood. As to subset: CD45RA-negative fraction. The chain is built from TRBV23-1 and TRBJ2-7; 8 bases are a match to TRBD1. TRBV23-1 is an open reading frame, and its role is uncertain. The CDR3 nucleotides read TGCGCCAGCAGTCCCGGAAGGGACAGGAACCCCTACGAGCAGTACTTC. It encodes CASSPGRDRNPYEQYF.